Below, 10 T cell receptor beta chains from the same sample are listed, as sequenced in a study of cytotoxic CD8 clonotypes in ibrutinib-treated CLL. Using immunoSEQ multiplex PCR, the repertoire was profiled, and TCRdb retains in-frame clones only, with some absent. Here the sample spans 50,000 to 65,000 clones, 71% being singletons. The source material was PBMCs, sampled after 12 months of ibrutinib treatment. The receptors shown here come from a human donor with chronic lymphocytic leukemia.

The chain couples TRBV27 to TRBJ2-7; 13 bases are shared with TRBD2. Trimming removed 6 bases from V and 6 bases from J; junction bases left unmatched: 2. Germline lookup yields CDR1 MNHEY and CDR2 SMNVEV (reference sequence). The CDR3 consists of 13 residues. The CDR3 loop is CASRLAGGLEQYF. CDR3 coding DNA: TGTGCCAGCAGACTAGCGGGAGGGCTCGAGCAGTACTTC.

The V gene is TRBV7-8, the J gene TRBJ2-2; 10 positions match TRBD1. This CDR3 region has 17 residues. CDR1 and CDR2 (germline): SGHVS, FQNEAQ. V lost 1 base, J lost 3 bases, and 5 bases stayed unmatched. The CDR3 nucleotides are TGTGCCAGCAGCTTAGTGGGGACAGGGGCCTACACCGGGGAGCTGTTTTTT. Protein sequence: CASSLVGTGAYTGELFF. Looking up the rest from reference TRBV7-8 and TRBJ2-2 gives the full variable domain: GAGVSQSPRYKVAKRGQDVALRCDPISGHVSLFWYQQALGQGPEFLTYFQNEAQLDKSGLPSDRFFAERPEGSVSTLKIQRTQQEDSAVYLCASSLVGTGAYTGELFFGEGSRLTVL.

The chain has TRBV19 and TRBJ2-3; 10 bases map to TRBD1. Germline CDR1 LNHDA, CDR2 SQIVND (reference sequence). CDR3 length equals 17 residues. The trim removed 4 bases at V and 2 bases at J, leaving 9 bases unmatched. For the CDR3, the DNA is TGTGCCAGTAGTAGGCGGGTGACAGGGGGCATCACAGATACGCAGTATTTT. Its protein is CASSRRVTGGITDTQYF.

The rearrangement links TRBV30 to TRBJ2-3, with a weak D call TRBD2 (6 bases). Germline-derived CDR1 and CDR2 are GTSNPN and SVGIG (reference sequence). V was clipped by 2 bases and J by 0 bases, with 12 bases between them. The CDR3 sequence is 15 residues long. CDR3 in DNA: TGTGCCTGGAGTCGAGACGGGACTAGCACAGATACGCAGTATTTT. As protein: CAWSRDGTSTDTQYF.

The table lists this clone with a few counts. V gene TRBV4-2 combines with J gene TRBJ2-1; 7 nucleotides align to TRBD2. V lost 1 base, J lost 4 bases, and 4 bases stayed unmatched. The CDR3 runs to 15 residues. Germline CDR1 reads LGHNA; CDR2 reads YNFKEQ. This chain's CDR3 is CASSQAASGYNEQFF. The CDR3 DNA follows: TGTGCCAGCAGCCAAGCGGCTAGCGGATACAATGAGCAGTTCTTC.

The sample holds a few counts of this clone. The genes are TRBV4-1 and TRBJ2-6; unclear D gene. Deletions cut 5 bases from V and 0 bases from J, with 11 bases between. From germline, CDR1 is MGHRA and CDR2 YSYEKL. This CDR3 comprises 16 residues. The chain's CDR3 is CASSTGPSSGANVLTF. CDR3 nucleotide sequence: TGCGCCAGCAGCACCGGGCCGAGCTCTGGGGCCAACGTCCTGACTTTC.

The V and J genes are TRBV14 and TRBJ1-4; D call uncertain. Germline V gene lookup returns CDR1 SGHDN and CDR2 FVKESK. V lost 1 base and J 0 bases, leaving 15 bases between the germline ends. The CDR3 contains 18 residues. The CDR3 spells CASSQGLFSDATNEKLFF. CDR3 sequence (DNA): TGTGCCAGCAGCCAAGGCCTGTTCTCCGATGCAACTAATGAAAAACTGTTTTTT.

The chain joins TRBV9 to TRBJ1-5, with 8 bases matching TRBD1. CDR1 and CDR2 (germline): SGDLS, YYNGEE. CDR3 length: 13 residues. V shed 3 bases, J shed 7 bases, and the junction held 3 bases outside the gene matches. The CDR3 loop is CASSETGGQPQHF. DNA of the CDR3: TGTGCCAGCAGCGAAACAGGGGGGCAGCCCCAGCATTTT. Combining the CDR3 with reference TRBV9 and TRBJ1-5 gives the whole variable domain DSGVTQTPKHLITATGQRVTLRCSPRSGDLSVYWYQQSLDQGLQFLIQYYNGEERAKGNILERFSAQQFPDLHSELNLSSLELGDSALYFCASSETGGQPQHFGDGTRLSIL.

This clone was detected only a few times. V gene TRBV10-3 combines with J gene TRBJ2-3; D gene ambiguous. V lost 10 bases, J lost 7 bases, and 12 bases lay in between. The CDR3 has 11 amino acids. The germline V gene has CDR1 ENHRY and CDR2 SYGVKD. The CDR3 loop reads CATALTNTQYF. The DNA for the CDR3 is TGTGCCACGGCTCTCACCAATACGCAGTATTTT.

This CDR3 is CASSIQGARNQPQHF. In DNA form, the CDR3 reads TGTGCCAGCAGCATACAGGGGGCCCGCAATCAGCCCCAGCATTTT. This chain connects TRBV28 to TRBJ1-5; TRBD1 agrees at 9 bases. CDR1 MDHEN and CDR2 SYDVKM come from the germline V gene. This CDR3 is built from 15 residues. The J segment lost 2 bases and the V segment lost 6 bases, leaving 5 bases of the junction unmatched.